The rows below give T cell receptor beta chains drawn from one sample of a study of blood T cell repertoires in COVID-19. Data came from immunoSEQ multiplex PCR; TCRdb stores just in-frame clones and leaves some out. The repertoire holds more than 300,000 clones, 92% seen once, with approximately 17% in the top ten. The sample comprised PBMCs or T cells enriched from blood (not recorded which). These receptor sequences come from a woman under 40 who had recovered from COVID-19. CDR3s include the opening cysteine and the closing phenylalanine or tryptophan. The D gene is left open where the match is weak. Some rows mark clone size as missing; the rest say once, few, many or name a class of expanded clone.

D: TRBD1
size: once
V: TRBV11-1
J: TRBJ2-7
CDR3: CASSLKGTGWTYEQYF
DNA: TGTGCCAGCAGCTTAAAGGGGACAGGGTGGACCTACGAGCAGTACTTC

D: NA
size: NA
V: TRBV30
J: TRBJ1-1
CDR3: CAWNPRGRNTEAFF
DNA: TGTGCCTGGAATCCGCGGGGAAGGAACACTGAAGCTTTCTTT

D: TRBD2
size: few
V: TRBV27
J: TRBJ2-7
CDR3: CASSLLLAGVYEQYF
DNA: TGTGCCAGCAGTTTACTACTAGCGGGAGTGTACGAGCAGTACTTC

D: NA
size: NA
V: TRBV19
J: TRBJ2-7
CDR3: CASSIGIVYEQYF
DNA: TGTGCCAGTAGTATCGGGATAGTCTACGAGCAGTACTTC

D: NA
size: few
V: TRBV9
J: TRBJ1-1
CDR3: CASSAQSTEAFF
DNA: TGTGCCAGCAGCGCTCAGTCCACTGAAGCTTTCTTT

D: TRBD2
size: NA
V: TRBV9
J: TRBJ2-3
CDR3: CASSVGGGSTDTQYF
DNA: TGTGCCAGCAGCGTAGGGGGAGGGAGCACAGATACGCAGTATTTT

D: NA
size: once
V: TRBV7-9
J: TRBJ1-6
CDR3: CASSPDGERSPLHF
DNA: TGTGCCAGCAGCCCAGACGGAGAGAGGTCACCCCTCCACTTT

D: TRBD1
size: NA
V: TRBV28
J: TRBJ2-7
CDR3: CASRLGQGYSEQYF
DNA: TGTGCCAGCAGATTGGGACAGGGGTACAGCGAGCAGTACTTC

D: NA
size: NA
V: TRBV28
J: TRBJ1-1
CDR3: CASRTQGLNTEAFF
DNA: TGTGCCAGCAGAACACAGGGTCTGAACACTGAAGCTTTCTTT

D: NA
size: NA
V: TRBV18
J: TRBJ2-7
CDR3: CASSPTRGSSYEQYF
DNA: TGTGCCAGCTCACCAACCCGGGGAAGCTCCTACGAGCAGTACTTC

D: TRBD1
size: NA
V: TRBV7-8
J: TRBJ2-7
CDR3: CASSLDGTGYSEQYF
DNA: TGTGCCAGCAGCTTAGATGGGACAGGGTACTCCGAGCAGTACTTC

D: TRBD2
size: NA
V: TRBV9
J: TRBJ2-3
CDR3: CASSVGTSGSTDTQYF
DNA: TGTGCCAGCAGCGTGGGGACTAGCGGTAGCACAGATACGCAGTATTTT

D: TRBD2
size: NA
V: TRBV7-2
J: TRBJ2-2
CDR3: CASSLVRLAVNTGELFF
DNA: TGTGCCAGCAGCTTAGTGAGACTAGCGGTAAACACCGGGGAGCTGTTTTTT

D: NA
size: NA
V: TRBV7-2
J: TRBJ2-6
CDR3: CASSAALTAGANVLTF
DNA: TGTGCCAGCAGCGCGGCCCTGACGGCTGGGGCCAACGTCCTGACTTTC

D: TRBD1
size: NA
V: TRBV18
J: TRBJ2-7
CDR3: CASSPGTGTGEQYF
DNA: TGTGCCAGCTCACCAGGGACAGGGACGGGAGAGCAGTACTTC

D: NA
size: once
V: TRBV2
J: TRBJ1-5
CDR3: CASSAINQPQHF
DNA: TGTGCCAGCAGCGCTATCAATCAGCCCCAGCATTTT

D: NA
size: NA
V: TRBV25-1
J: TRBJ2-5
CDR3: CASSDRNQETQYF
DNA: TGTGCCAGCAGTGACAGGAATCAAGAGACCCAGTACTTC

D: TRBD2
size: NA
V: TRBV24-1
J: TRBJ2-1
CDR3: CATSDNLATSVGEQFF
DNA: TGTGCCACCAGTGACAACCTGGCGACTAGCGTTGGTGAGCAGTTCTTC

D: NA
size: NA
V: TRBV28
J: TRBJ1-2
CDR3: CASSPVGRGYTF
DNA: TGTGCCAGCTCGCCGGTGGGGCGGGGCTACACCTTC

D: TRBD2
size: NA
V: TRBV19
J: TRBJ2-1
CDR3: CASSIEGLAGGYEQFF
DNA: TGTGCCAGTAGTATAGAAGGACTAGCGGGAGGATATGAGCAGTTCTTC

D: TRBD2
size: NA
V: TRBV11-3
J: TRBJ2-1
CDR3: CASSLLASGNNEQFF
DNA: TGTGCCAGCAGCTTATTGGCTAGCGGGAACAATGAGCAGTTCTTC

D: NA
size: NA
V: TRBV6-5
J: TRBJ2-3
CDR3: CASKGAEIITDTQYF
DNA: TGTGCCAGCAAAGGAGCGGAGATCATAACGGATACGCAGTATTTT

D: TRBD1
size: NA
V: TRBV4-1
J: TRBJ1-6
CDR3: CASSRGQGFNSPLHF
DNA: TGCGCCAGCAGCCGGGGACAGGGCTTTAATTCACCCCTCCACTTT

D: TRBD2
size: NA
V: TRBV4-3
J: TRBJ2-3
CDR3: CASSQVGTSGDTQYF
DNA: TGCGCCAGCAGCCAAGTAGGGACTAGCGGAGATACGCAGTATTTT

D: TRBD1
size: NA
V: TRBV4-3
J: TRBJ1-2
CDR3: CASSQAGTGGVDYGYTF
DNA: TGCGCCAGCAGCCAAGCAGGGACAGGGGGCGTGGACTATGGCTACACCTTC

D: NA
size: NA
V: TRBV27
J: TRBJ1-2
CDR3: CASSPTLYPGIGGYTF
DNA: TGTGCCAGCAGTCCCACCCTCTACCCGGGAATCGGCGGCTACACCTTC

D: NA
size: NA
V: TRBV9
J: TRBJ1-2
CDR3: CASSVGQASGYGYTF
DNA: TGTGCCAGCAGCGTAGGGCAGGCTAGCGGCTATGGCTACACCTTC

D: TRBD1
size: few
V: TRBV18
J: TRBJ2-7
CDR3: CASSPPDRGLYEQYF
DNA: TGTGCCAGCTCACCCCCGGACAGGGGGCTCTACGAGCAGTACTTC

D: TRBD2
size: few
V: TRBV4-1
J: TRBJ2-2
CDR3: CASSRGLEGTGELFF
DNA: TGCGCCAGCAGCCGCGGACTAGAGGGCACCGGGGAGCTGTTTTTT

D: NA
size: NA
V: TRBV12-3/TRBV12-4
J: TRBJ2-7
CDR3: CASSQTGYEQYF
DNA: TGTGCCAGCAGCCAGACTGGATACGAGCAGTACTTC

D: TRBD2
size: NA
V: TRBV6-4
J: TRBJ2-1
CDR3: CASRMSGSSYNEQFF
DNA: TGTGCCAGCAGGATGAGCGGGAGCTCCTACAATGAGCAGTTCTTC

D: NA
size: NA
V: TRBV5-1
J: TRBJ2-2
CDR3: CASSFSGTGELFF
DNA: TGCGCCAGCAGCTTTTCGGGCACCGGGGAGCTGTTTTTT

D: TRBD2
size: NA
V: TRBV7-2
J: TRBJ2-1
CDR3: CASSLAAIGGSGGEQFF
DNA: TGTGCCAGCAGCTTAGCCGCTATCGGCGGGAGTGGGGGTGAGCAGTTCTTC

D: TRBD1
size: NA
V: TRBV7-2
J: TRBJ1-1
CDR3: CASSSQGAGYTEAFF
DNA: TGTGCCAGCAGCTCACAGGGGGCCGGATACACTGAAGCTTTCTTT

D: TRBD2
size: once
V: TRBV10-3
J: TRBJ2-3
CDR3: CAIGRLAGGTDTQYF
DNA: TGTGCCATCGGTAGACTAGCGGGAGGAACAGATACGCAGTATTTT

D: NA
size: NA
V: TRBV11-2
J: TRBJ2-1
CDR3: CASSLEEANQIFYNEQFF
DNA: TGTGCCAGCAGCTTGGAGGAGGCCAACCAAATCTTCTACAATGAGCAGTTCTTC

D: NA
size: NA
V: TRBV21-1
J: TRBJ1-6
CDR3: CASSKPGQEYNSPLHF
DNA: TGTGCCAGCAGCAAGCCGGGACAGGAATATAATTCACCCCTCCACTTT

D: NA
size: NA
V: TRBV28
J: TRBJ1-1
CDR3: CASSFGQLNTEAFF
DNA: TGTGCCAGCAGTTTTGGACAGCTGAACACTGAAGCTTTCTTT

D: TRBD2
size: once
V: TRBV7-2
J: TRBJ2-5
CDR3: CASSAPPGGVLVGETQYF
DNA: TGTGCCAGCAGCGCCCCCCCCGGGGGGGTGTTAGTTGGAGAGACCCAGTACTTC

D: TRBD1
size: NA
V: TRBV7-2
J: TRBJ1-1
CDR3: CASSFTTGGTEAFF
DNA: TGTGCCAGCAGCTTTACGACAGGGGGCACTGAAGCTTTCTTT

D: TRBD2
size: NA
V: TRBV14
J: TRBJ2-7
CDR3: CASSQDPGEGSTEQYF
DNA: TGTGCCAGCAGCCAAGATCCCGGGGAGGGCTCCACCGAGCAGTACTTC

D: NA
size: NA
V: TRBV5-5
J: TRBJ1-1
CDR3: CASSLGSRGHQNTEAFF
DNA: TGTGCCAGCAGCTTGGGGTCTCGGGGACACCAGAACACTGAAGCTTTCTTT

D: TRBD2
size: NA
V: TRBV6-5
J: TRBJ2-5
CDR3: CASSYSGRGTQYF
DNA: TGTGCCAGCAGTTACAGCGGGAGGGGGACCCAGTACTTC

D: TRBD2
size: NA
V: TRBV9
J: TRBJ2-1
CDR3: CASSPRTSGSRNEQFF
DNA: TGTGCCAGCAGCCCCAGGACTAGCGGGAGTCGAAATGAGCAGTTCTTC

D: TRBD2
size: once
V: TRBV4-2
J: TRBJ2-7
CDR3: CASSQGEGRYEQYF
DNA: TGTGCCAGCAGCCAGGGGGAGGGGAGATACGAGCAGTACTTC

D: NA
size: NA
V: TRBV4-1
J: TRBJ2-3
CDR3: CASSQDYIGSYADTQYF
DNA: TGCGCCAGCAGCCAAGATTATATTGGCAGTTACGCAGATACGCAGTATTTT